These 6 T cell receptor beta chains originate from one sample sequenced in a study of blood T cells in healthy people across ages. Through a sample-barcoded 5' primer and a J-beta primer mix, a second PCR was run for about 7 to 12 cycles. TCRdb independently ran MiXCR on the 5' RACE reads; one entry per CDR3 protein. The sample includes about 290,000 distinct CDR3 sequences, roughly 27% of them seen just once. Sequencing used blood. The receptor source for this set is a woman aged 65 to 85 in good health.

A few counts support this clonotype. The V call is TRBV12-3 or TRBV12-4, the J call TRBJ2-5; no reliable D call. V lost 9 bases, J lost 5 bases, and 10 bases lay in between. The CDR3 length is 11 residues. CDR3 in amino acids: CARLLTETQYF. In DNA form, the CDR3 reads TGTGCCAGACTACTGACGGAGACCCAGTACTTC.

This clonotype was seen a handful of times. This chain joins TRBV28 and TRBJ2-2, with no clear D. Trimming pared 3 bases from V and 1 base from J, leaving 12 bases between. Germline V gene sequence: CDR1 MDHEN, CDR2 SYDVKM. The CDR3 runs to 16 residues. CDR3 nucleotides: TGTGCCAGCAGTTTTCTTACCCCAGGGAACACCGGGGAGCTGTTTTTT. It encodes CASSFLTPGNTGELFF.

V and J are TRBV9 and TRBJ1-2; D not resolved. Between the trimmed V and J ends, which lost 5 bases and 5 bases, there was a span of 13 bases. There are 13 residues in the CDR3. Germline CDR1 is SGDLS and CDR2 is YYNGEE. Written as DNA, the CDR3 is TGTGCCAGCAGTTCCTCAGGAACTTATGGCTACACCTTC. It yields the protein CASSSSGTYGYTF.

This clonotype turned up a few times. CDR3 sequence reads: CASRSIGPTYNEQFF. CDR3 DNA sequence: TGTGCCAGCAGGTCCATTGGGCCGACCTACAATGAGCAGTTCTTC. The V call is TRBV27, the J call TRBJ2-1, with D uncertain. Germline V CDR1 and CDR2: MNHEY, SMNVEV (reference sequence). V dropped 6 bases and J dropped 2 bases, with 14 bases sitting between them. The CDR3 consists of 15 residues.

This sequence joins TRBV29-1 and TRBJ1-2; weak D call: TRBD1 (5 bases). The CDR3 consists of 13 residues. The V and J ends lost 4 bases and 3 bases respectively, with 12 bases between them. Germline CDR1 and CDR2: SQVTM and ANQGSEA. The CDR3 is CSVARDVDYGYTF. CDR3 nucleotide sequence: TGCAGCGTTGCGAGGGACGTCGACTATGGCTACACCTTC.

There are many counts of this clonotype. The DNA for the CDR3 is TGTGCCAGCAGCTCGGGAATCAAGCAGTTCTTC. Its translation is CASSSGIKQFF. V and J are TRBV7-2 and TRBJ2-5; D possibly corresponds to TRBD2 (5 bases). The J call is in doubt because the DNA end fits TRBJ2-1 better. Germline lookup yields CDR1 SGHTA and CDR2 FQGNSA. This CDR3 comprises 11 residues.